These 8 T cell receptor beta chains were sequenced from one sample in a study of cytomegalovirus exposure and HLA in healthy donors. PCR amplification relied on 60 Vbeta primers (plus 13 Jbeta primers). TCRdb's table, derived via immunoSEQ multiplex PCR, lists solely in-frame clones and lacks some. The table for this sample gives roughly 190,000 clones. Sequenced: PBMCs. Every receptor here comes from a woman under 30 in good health and CMV-seropositive.

This chain uses TRBV5-6 with TRBJ2-7, with 9 bases identical to TRBD2. J lost 11 bases, V lost 0 bases, and 6 bases had no gene match. The CDR3 covers 13 residues. Germline assignment: CDR1 SGHDT and CDR2 YYEEEE. The CDR3 region is CASSLASGVAEYF. The CDR3 region has the DNA TGTGCCAGCAGCTTGGCTAGCGGGGTAGCTGAGTACTTC.

V and J are TRBV27 and TRBJ1-2, with a weak D call TRBD1 (5 bases). V lost 6 bases, J lost 8 bases, and 16 bases lay in between. This CDR3 has 13 residues. Germline CDR1 MNHEY, CDR2 SMNVEV (reference sequence). Here the CDR3 reads CASSWGPGGGYTF. In nucleotides, the CDR3 is TGTGCCAGCAGCTGGGGCCCTGGGGGGGGCTACACCTTC.

The V call is TRBV5-4, the J call TRBJ2-2, with 8 positions matching TRBD2. CDR3 length equals 15 residues. The V and J ends lost 3 bases and 4 bases, in that order; junction bases with no gene match: 5. CDR1 and CDR2 (germline): SGHNT, YYREEE (reference sequence). In nucleotides, the CDR3 is TGTGCCAGCAGCTGGGTGGCGGGAGGCACCGGGGAGCTGTTTTTT. Its protein is CASSWVAGGTGELFF.

The chain has TRBV4-3 and TRBJ1-3; D remains unclear. Germline lookup yields CDR1 LGHNA and CDR2 YSLEER. This CDR3 has 17 amino acids. Deletions cut 0 bases from V and 2 bases from J, with 14 bases between. The CDR3, as DNA: TGCGCCAGCAGCCAAGATCTAAGGCGGAGCACTGGAAACACCATATATTTT. It is translated as CASSQDLRRSTGNTIYF.

The chain uses TRBV2 and TRBJ1-5; D unresolved. There are 14 residues in the CDR3. Per the germline V gene, CDR1 is SNHLY and CDR2 is FYNNEI. Trimming shortened V by 7 bases and J by 0 bases, and 10 bases separated the two germline ends. The CDR3 sequence: CASTRQYSNQPQHF. As DNA, the CDR3 is TGTGCCAGCACCCGTCAGTATAGCAATCAGCCCCAGCATTTT.

The chain carries TRBV7-9 and TRBJ1-1; TRBD1 aligns across 7 bases. Germline trimming cut 6 bases from V and 4 bases from J; bases unmatched to any gene: 5. The germline CDR1 and CDR2 sequences are SEHNR and FQNEAQ (reference sequence). The CDR3 is made up of 13 amino acids. The CDR3 here is CASRPQGRTEAFF. The CDR3 DNA reads TGTGCCAGCAGACCACAGGGGCGCACTGAAGCTTTCTTT. Drawing the rest from reference TRBV7-9 and TRBJ1-1, the complete variable domain is DTGVSQNPRHKITKRGQNVTFRCDPISEHNRLYWYRQTLGQGPEFLTYFQNEAQLEKSRLLSDRFSAERPKGSFSTLEIQRTEQGDSAMYLCASRPQGRTEAFFGQGTRLTVV.

The rearrangement uses TRBV7-6 and TRBJ1-3; TRBD1 matches at 7 bases. This CDR3 has 15 residues. Germline values: CDR1 SGHVS, CDR2 FNYEAQ. J lost 11 bases, V lost 2 bases, and 12 bases had no gene match. The CDR3 nucleotides read TGTGCCAGCAGCTTAACAGGGGCTTCGGTTTCGGCCATATATTTT. This gives the protein CASSLTGASVSAIYF.

The rearrangement uses TRBV27 and TRBJ2-5; TRBD2 aligns across 10 bases. V trimming: 4 bases; J trimming: 4 bases; junction bases outside the gene matches: 9. CDR1 MNHEY and CDR2 SMNVEV come from the germline V gene (reference sequence). CDR3 length: 16 amino acids. The CDR3 protein is CASSSYLAGVSETQYF. The CDR3 nucleotides read TGTGCCAGCAGTTCCTATCTAGCGGGAGTATCAGAGACCCAGTACTTC.